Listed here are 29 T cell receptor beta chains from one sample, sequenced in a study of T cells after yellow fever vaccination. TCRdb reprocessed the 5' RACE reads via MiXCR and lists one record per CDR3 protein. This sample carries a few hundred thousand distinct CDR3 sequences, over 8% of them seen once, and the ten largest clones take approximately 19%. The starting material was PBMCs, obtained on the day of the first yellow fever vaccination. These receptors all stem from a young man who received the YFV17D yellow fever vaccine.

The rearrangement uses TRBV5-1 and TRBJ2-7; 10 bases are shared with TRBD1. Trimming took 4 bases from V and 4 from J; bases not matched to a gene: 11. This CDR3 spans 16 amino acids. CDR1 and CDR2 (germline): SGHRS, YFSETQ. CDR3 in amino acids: CASSQTRTGGWYEQYF. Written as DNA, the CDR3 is TGCGCCAGCAGCCAAACCCGGACAGGGGGGTGGTACGAGCAGTACTTC.

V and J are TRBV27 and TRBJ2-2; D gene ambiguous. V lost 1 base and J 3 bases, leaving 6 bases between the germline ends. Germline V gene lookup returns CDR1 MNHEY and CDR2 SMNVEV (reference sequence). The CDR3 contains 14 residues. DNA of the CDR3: TGTGCCAGCAGTTTATACCTTTACACCGGGGAGCTGTTTTTT. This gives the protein CASSLYLYTGELFF.

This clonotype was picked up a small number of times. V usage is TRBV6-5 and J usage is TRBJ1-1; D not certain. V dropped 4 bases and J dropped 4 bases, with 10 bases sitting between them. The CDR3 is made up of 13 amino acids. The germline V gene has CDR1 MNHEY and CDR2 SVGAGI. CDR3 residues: CASSSSEATEAFF. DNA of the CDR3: TGTGCCAGCAGTTCCTCAGAGGCCACTGAAGCTTTCTTT.

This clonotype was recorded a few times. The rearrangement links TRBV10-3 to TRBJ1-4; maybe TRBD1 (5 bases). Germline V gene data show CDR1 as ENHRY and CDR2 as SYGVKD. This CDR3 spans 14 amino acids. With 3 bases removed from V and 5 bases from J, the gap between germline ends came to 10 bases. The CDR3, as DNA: TGTGCCATCAGTGAAAGGGCAGGGAATGAAAAACTGTTTTTT. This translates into CAISERAGNEKLFF.

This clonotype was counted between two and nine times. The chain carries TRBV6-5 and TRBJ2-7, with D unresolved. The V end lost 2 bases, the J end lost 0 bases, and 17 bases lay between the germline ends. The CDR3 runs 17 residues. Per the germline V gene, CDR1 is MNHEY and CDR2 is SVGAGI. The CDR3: CASSYGPVPLYSYEQYF. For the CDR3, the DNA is TGTGCCAGCAGTTACGGGCCCGTGCCCCTCTACTCCTACGAGCAGTACTTC.

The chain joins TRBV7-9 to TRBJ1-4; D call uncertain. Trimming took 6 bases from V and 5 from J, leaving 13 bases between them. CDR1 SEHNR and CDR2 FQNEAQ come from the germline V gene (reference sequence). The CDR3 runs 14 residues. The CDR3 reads CASSRPAGNEKLFF. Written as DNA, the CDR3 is TGTGCCAGCAGTCGACCGGCGGGGAATGAAAAACTGTTTTTT. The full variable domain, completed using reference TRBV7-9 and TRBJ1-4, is DTGVSQNPRHKITKRGQNVTFRCDPISEHNRLYWYRQTLGQGPEFLTYFQNEAQLEKSRLLSDRFSAERPKGSFSTLEIQRTEQGDSAMYLCASSRPAGNEKLFFGSGTQLSVL.

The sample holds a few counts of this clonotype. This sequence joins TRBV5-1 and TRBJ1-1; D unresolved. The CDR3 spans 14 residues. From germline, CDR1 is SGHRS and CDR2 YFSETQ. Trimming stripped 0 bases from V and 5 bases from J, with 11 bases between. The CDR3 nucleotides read TGCGCCAGCAGCTTGGAAAATTCGGAAACTGAAGCTTTCTTT. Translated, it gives CASSLENSETEAFF.

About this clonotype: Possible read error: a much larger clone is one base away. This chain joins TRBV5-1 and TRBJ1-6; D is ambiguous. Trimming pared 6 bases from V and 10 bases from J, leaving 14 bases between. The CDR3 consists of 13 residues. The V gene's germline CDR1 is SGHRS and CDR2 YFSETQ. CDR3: CASKVIVQSPLHF. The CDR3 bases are TGCGCCAGCAAAGTGATAGTCCAATCACCCCTCCACTTT.

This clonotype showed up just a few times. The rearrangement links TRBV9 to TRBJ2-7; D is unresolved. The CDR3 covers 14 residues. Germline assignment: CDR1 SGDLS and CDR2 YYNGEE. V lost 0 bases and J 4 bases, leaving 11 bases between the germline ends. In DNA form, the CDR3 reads TGTGCCAGCAGCGTAGCAGCGTCCGGGTACGAGCAGTACTTC. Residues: CASSVAASGYEQYF.

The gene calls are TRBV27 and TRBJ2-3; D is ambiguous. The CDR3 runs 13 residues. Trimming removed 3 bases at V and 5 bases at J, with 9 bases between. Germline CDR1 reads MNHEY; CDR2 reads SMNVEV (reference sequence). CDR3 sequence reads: CASSFTWRDTQYF. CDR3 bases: TGTGCCAGCAGTTTTACGTGGCGAGATACGCAGTATTTT.

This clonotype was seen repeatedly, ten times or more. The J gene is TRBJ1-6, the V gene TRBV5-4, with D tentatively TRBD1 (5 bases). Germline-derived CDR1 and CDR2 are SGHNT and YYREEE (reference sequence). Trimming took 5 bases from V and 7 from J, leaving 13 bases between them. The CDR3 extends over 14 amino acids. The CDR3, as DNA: TGTGCCAGCAGTTCCGGGACGGACAATTCACCCCTCCACTTT. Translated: CASSSGTDNSPLHF.

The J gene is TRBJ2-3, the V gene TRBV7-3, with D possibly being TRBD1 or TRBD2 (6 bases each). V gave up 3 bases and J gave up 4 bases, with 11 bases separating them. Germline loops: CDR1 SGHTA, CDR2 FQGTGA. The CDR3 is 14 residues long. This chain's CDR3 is CASSFAGEADTQYF. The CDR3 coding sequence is TGTGCCAGCAGCTTTGCAGGGGAGGCAGATACGCAGTATTTT.

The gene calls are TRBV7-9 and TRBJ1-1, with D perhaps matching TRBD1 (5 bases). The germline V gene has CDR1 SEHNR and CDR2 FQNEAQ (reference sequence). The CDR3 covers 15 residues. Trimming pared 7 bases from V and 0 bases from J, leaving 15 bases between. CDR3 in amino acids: CASTRGAGLNTEAFF. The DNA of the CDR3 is TGTGCCAGCACCCGCGGGGCAGGCCTGAACACTGAAGCTTTCTTT. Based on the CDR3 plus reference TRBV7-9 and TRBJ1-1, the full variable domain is DTGVSQNPRHKITKRGQNVTFRCDPISEHNRLYWYRQTLGQGPEFLTYFQNEAQLEKSRLLSDRFSAERPKGSFSTLEIQRTEQGDSAMYLCASTRGAGLNTEAFFGQGTRLTVV.

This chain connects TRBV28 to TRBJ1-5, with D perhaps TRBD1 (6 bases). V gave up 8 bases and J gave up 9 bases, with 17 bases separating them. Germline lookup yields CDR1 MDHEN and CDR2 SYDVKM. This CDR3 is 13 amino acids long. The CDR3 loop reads CASRKGQSWPQHF. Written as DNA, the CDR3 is TGTGCCAGCCGCAAAGGACAGAGCTGGCCCCAGCATTTT.

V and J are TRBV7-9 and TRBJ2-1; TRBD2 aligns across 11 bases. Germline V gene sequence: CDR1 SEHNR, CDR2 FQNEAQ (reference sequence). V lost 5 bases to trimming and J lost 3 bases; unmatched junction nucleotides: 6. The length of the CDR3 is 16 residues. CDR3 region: CASSPATSGVYNEQFF. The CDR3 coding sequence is TGTGCCAGCAGCCCGGCGACTAGCGGGGTCTACAATGAGCAGTTCTTC.

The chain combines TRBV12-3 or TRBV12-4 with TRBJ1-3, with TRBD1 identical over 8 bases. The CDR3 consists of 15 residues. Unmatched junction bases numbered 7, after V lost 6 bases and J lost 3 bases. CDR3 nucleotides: TGTGCCAGCAGCATCCTCAGGGGGCTTGGAAACACCATATATTTT. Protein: CASSILRGLGNTIYF.

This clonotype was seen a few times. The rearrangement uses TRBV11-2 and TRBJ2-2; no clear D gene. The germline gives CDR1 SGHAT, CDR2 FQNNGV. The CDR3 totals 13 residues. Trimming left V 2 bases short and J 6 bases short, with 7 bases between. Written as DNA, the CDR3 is TGTGCCAGCAGCTTATTGTATCCCGGGGAGCTGTTTTTT. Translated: CASSLLYPGELFF.

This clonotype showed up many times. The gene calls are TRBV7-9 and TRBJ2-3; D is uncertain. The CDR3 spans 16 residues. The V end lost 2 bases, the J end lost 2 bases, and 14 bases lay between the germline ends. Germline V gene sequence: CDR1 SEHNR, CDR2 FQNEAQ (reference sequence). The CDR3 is CASSLNFAESTDTQYF. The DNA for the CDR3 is TGTGCCAGCAGCTTAAACTTCGCGGAATCCACAGATACGCAGTATTTT.

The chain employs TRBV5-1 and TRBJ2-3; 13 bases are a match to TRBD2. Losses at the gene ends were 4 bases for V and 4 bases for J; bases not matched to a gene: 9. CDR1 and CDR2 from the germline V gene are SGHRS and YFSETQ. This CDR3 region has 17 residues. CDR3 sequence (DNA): TGCGCCAGCAGCCCCATGACTAGCGGGGGGCTAGCAGATACGCAGTATTTT. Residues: CASSPMTSGGLADTQYF.

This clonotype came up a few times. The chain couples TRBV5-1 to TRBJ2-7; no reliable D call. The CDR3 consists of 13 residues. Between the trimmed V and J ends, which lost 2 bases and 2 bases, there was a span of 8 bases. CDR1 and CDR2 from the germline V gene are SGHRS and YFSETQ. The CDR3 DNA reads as TGCGCCAGCAGCTTTGACGTCCCCTACGAGCAGTACTTC. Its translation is CASSFDVPYEQYF.

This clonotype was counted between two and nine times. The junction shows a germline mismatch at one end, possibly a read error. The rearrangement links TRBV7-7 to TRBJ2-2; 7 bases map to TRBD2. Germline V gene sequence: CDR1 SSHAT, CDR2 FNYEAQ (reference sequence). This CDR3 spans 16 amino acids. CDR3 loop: CASSLHPSGNTGELFF. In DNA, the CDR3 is TGTGCTAGCAGCCTCCACCCTAGCGGAAACACCGGGGAGCTGTTTTTT. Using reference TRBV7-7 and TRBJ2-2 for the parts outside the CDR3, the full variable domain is GAGVSQSPRYKVTKRGQDVTLRCDPISSHATLYWYQQALGQGPEFLTYFNYEAQPDKSGLPSDRFSAERPEGSISTLTIQRTEQRDSAMYRCASSLHPSGNTGELFFGEGSRLTVL.

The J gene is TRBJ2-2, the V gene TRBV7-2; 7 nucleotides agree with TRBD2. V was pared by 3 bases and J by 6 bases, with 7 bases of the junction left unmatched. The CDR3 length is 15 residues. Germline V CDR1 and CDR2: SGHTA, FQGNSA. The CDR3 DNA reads TGTGCCAGCAGCTTGACCGGGACTACAGCCGGGGAGCTGTTTTTT. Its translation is CASSLTGTTAGELFF.

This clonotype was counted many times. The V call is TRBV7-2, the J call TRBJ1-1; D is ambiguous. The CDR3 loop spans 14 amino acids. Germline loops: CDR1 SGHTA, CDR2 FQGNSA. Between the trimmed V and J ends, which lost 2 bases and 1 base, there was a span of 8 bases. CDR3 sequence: CASSLFQENTEAFF. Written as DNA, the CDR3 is TGTGCCAGCAGCTTATTCCAAGAGAACACTGAAGCTTTCTTT.

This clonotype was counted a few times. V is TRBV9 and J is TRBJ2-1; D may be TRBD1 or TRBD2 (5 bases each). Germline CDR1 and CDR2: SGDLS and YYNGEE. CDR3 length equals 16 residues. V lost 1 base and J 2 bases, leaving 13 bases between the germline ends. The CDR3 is CASSVMRGDPYNEQFF. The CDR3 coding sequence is TGTGCCAGCAGCGTAATGAGAGGGGACCCCTACAATGAGCAGTTCTTC.

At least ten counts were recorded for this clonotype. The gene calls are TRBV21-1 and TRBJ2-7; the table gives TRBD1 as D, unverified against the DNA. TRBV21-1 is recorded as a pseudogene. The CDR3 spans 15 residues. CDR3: CASSKHSGPDYEQYV. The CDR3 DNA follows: TGTGCCAGCAGCAAACACAGTGGGCCAGACTACGAGCAGTACGTC.

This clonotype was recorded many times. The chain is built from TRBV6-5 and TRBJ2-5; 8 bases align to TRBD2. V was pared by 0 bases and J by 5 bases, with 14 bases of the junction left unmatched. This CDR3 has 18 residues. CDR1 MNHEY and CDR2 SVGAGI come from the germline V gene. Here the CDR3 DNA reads TGTGCCAGCAGTTACTCGATACCGGGGGGGGGTTTCGGGGAGACCCAGTACTTC. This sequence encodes CASSYSIPGGGFGETQYF.

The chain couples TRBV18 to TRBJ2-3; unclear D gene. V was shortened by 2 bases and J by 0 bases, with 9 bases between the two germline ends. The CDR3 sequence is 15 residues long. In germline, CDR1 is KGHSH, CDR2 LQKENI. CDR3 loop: CASSPSTASTDTQYF. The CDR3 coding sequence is TGTGCCAGCTCACCAAGCACAGCTAGCACAGATACGCAGTATTTT.

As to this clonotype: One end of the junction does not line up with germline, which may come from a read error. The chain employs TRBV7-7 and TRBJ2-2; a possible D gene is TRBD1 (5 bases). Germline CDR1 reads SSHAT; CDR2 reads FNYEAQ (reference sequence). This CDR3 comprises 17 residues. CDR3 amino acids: CASSPVGRGARTGELFF. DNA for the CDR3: TGTGCTAGCAGCCCCGTCGGTAGGGGCGCTCGGACCGGGGAGCTGTTTTTT.

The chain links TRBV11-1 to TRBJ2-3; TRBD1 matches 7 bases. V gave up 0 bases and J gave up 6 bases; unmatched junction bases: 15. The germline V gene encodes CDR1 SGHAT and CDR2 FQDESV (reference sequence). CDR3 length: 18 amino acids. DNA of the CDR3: TGTGCCAGCAGCTTAGCGAGGGACAGCTACGGGCCTTCCGATACGCAGTATTTT. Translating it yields CASSLARDSYGPSDTQYF.